Given below is one T cell receptor (beta chain) in context. What it recognizes is unknown. Those who donated were healthy bone marrow donors. This entry is derived from a study of cytomegalovirus exposure and HLA in healthy donors. Background on the study: HLA-typed donors contributed about 85 million unique TCRs, which were held in an early data release.

With 60 Vbeta and 13 Jbeta primers, the PCR was carried out. The table came from immunoSEQ multiplex PCR; TCRdb's copy has only in-frame clones and leaves some out. This table holds 150,000 to 200,000 clones, 65% to 85% found once. The germline gives CDR1 LGHNT, CDR2 FRNRAP. Trimming removed 6 bases at V and 9 bases at J, with 15 bases between. This CDR3 has 13 amino acids. Study-wide points: A later analysis revealed that TCR association rates differed between HLA loci, peaking at DRB1 and bottoming out at HLA-C. Available immune exposure information was restricted to CMV serostatus only.

The sequence derives from a woman between 45 and 60 years old in good health and CMV-seropositive. The sequencing sample was made of PBMCs. This rearrangement joins TRBV12-5 to TRBJ2-4; D not certain. This chain's CDR3 is CASGTPGYGIQYF. CDR3 nucleotides: TGTGCTAGTGGCACCCCCGGGTACGGCATTCAGTACTTC.